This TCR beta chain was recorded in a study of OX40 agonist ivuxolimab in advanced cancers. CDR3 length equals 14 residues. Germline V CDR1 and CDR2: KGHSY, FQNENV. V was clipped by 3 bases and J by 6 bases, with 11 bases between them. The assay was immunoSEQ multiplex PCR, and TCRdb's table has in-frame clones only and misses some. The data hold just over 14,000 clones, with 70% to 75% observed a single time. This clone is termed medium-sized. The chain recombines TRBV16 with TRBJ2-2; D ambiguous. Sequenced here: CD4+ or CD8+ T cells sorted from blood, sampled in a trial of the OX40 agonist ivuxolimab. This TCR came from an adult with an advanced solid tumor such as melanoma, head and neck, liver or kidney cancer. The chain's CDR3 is CASSQGSDPGELFF. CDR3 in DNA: TGTGCCAGCAGCCAGGGATCCGACCCCGGGGAGCTGTTTTTT.